This T cell receptor beta chain was identified during a study of long-term antiretroviral therapy in people with HIV. Study-wide results and caveats: Diversity rose after ART but stayed below transplant donor controls. CDR3 lengths in HIV samples spanned a narrower range than controls.

The libraries were made with immunoSEQ v3.0 at survey level. For every sample, sequencing targeted roughly 40,000-55,000 T-cell genomes. Method: immunoSEQ multiplex PCR; TCRdb's copy keeps in-frame clones and lacks some. The sample lists around 20,000 clones, about 81% occurring once. This clone was observed a few times. Antigen: not known. The CDR3 spans 14 residues. CDR1 SGHVS and CDR2 FNYEAQ come from the germline V gene. V lost 0 bases, J lost 6 bases, and 11 bases lay in between. Sequenced material: unsorted PBMCs, taken 0.3 years after starting antiretroviral therapy. The TCR originated in a woman aged 45 to 65 with HIV. The rearrangement joins TRBV7-6 to TRBJ1-1, with D maybe TRBD1 (5 bases). The DNA for the CDR3 is TGTGCCAGCAGCTTAGCAGGTGGGGGGGCTGAAGCTTTCTTT. Translated, it gives CASSLAGGGAEAFF.